This T cell receptor beta chain originates from a study of beta chain features in type 1 diabetes. Whole-study results and caveats: Type 1 diabetes patients showed a moderate but significant shortening of TCRB CDR3s in all four CD4+ subsets.

This clone turned up a few times. Antigen specificity is unknown. The authors reverse transcribed all of the isolated RNA, so sequencing captured expressed TCRB transcripts. Using immunoSEQ multiplex PCR, the repertoire was profiled, and TCRdb retains in-frame clones only, with some absent. The table has roughly 340,000 clones, over 9.5% seen once; the top ten hold 0.0085% to 0.012%. This TCR came from a woman under 30 with type 1 diabetes. Sequencing input: naive CD4+ T cells from blood.

In DNA form, the CDR3 reads TGTGCCAGGGACAGGGGTAACGGGAATGAGCAGTTCTTC. Protein product: CARDRGNGNEQFF. The chain employs TRBV2 and TRBJ2-1; 9 nucleotides line up with TRBD1. Looked up from germline, CDR1 is SNHLY and CDR2 is FYNNEI. V trimming: 9 bases; J trimming: 7 bases; junction bases outside the gene matches: 7. This CDR3 is 13 amino acids long.